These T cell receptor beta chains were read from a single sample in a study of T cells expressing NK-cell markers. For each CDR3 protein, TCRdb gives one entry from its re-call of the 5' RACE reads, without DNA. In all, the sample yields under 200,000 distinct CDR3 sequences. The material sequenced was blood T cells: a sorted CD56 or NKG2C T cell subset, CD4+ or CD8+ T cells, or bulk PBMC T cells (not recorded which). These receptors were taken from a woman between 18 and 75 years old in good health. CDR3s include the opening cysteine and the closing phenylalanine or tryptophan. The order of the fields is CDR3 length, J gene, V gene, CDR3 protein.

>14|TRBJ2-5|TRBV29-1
CSVGVGGSQETQYF
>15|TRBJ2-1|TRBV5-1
CASSLGHSTGLEQFF
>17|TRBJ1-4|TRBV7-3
CASSLTGGRGTNEKLFF
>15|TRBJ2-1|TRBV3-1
CASSQVRTRSNEQFF
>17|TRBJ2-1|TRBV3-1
CASSQVPGTGVNNEQFF
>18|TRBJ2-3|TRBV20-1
CSADDFSGRSTSTDTQYF
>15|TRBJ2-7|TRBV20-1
CSASGGRAVAYEQYF
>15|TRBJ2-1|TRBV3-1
CASRLSGRTGNEQFF
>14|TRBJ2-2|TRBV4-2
CASSQAPGAGELFF
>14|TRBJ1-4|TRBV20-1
CSASHTGYREKLFF
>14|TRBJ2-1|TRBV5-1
CASSFPDGGSEQFF
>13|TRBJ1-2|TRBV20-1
CSARGFSSYGYTF
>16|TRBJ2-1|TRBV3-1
CASSQVLRVSYNEQFF
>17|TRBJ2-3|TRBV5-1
CASSLRPSSYGTDTQYF
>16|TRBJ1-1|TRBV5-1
CASSFGDLLTGARAFF
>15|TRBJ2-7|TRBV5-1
CASSVTGVNPYEQYF
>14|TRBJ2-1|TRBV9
CASSVESARNEQFF
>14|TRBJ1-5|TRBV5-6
CASSPFGGLEPQHF
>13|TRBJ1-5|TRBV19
CASSDRENQPQHF
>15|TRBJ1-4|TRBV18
CASSPLPQQGEKLFF
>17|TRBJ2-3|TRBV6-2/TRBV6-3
CASRTGLKDRIADTQYF
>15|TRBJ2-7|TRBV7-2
CASRGSGTSRYEQYF
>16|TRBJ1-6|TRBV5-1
CASSDEQGNYNSPLHF
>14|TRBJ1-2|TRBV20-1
CSARVDVTNYGYTF
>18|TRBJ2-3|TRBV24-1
CATSDLGTSGGSTDTQYF
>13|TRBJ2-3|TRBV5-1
CASSLAQDDTQYF
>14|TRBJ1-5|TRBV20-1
CSARVPGDYQPQHF
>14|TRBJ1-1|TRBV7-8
CASSQLRMNTEAFF
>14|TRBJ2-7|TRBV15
CATSREAPDYEQYF
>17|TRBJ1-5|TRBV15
CATSLTDRPYSNQPQHF
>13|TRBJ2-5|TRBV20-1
CSANSPIQETQYF
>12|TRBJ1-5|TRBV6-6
CASTDPDQPQHF
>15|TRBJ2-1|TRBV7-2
CASSLGGTGNTEQFF